These 32 T cell receptor beta chains originate from one sample sequenced in a study of blood T cell repertoires in COVID-19. Only in-frame clones appear in the TCRdb table, and some are missing; sequencing was by immunoSEQ multiplex PCR. Counted here are under 200,000 clones, roughly 80% occurring once; the ten biggest clones make up more than 4.5%. The sequencing input was PBMCs or T cells enriched from blood (not recorded which). These receptors were taken from an older woman with acute COVID-19.

The chain combines TRBV18 with TRBJ1-6; the D is unclear. Trimming took off 3 bases at V and 7 bases at J, with 16 bases between the two ends. Per the germline V gene, CDR1 is KGHSH and CDR2 is LQKENI. The CDR3 has 16 amino acids. The chain's CDR3 is CASSPYLWEENSPLHF. The CDR3, as DNA: TGTGCCAGCTCACCTTACCTCTGGGAGGAAAATTCACCCCTCCACTTT. The whole variable domain, remainder taken from reference TRBV18 and TRBJ1-6, is NAGVMQNPRHLVRRRGQEARLRCSPMKGHSHVYWYRQLPEEGLKFMVYLQKENIIDESGMPKERFSAEFPKEGPSILRIQQVVRGDSAAYFCASSPYLWEENSPLHFGNGTRLTVT.

The rearrangement links TRBV7-2 to TRBJ2-7; TRBD2 aligns across 10 bases. With 3 bases clipped from V and 0 bases from J, the junction kept 2 bases outside the gene matches. The germline CDR1 and CDR2 sequences are SGHTA and FQGNSA. There are 15 residues in the CDR3. In DNA form, the CDR3 reads TGTGCCAGCAGCTTGGCTAGCGGGAGCTCCTACGAGCAGTACTTC. It translates to CASSLASGSSYEQYF. Full variable domain (remainder filled in from reference TRBV7-2 and TRBJ2-7): GAGVSQSPSNKVTEKGKDVELRCDPISGHTALYWYRQSLGQGLEFLIYFQGNSAPDKSGLPSDRFSAERTGGSVSTLTIQRTQQEDSAVYLCASSLASGSSYEQYFGPGTRLTVT.

The gene calls are TRBV12-5 and TRBJ2-1; 10 bases match TRBD2. Germline V gene data show CDR1 as LGHNT and CDR2 as FRNRAP. The CDR3 sequence is 14 residues long. V lost 6 bases, J lost 3 bases, and 2 bases stayed unmatched. The CDR3 spells CASGAGGNYNEQFF. For the CDR3, the DNA is TGTGCTAGTGGAGCGGGGGGGAACTACAATGAGCAGTTCTTC.

This clone was picked up one time. This rearrangement joins TRBV7-9 to TRBJ2-1; 11 nucleotides line up with TRBD2. Looked up from germline, CDR1 is SEHNR and CDR2 is FQNEAQ (reference sequence). CDR3 length equals 16 residues. J was trimmed by 7 bases and V by 7 bases; bases with no gene match: 12. The CDR3 spells CASTFWRGLAVNEQFF. In DNA form, the CDR3 reads TGTGCCAGCACCTTTTGGAGGGGACTAGCGGTTAATGAGCAGTTCTTC.

This sequence joins TRBV19 and TRBJ2-5; tentatively, D is TRBD1 (6 bases). CDR3 length: 17 residues. CDR1 and CDR2 (germline): LNHDA, SQIVND (reference sequence). V gave up 6 bases and J gave up 9 bases, with 29 bases separating them. CDR3 loop: CASRQGRPPTPRLPQYF. CDR3 in DNA: TGTGCCAGTAGACAGGGTCGTCCCCCCACCCCGCGTTTACCCCAGTACTTC.

This chain uses TRBV7-6 with TRBJ1-4, with 8 bases that match TRBD1. The J segment lost 5 bases and the V segment lost 5 bases, leaving 4 bases of the junction unmatched. The CDR3 is made up of 14 amino acids. CDR1 is SGHVS and CDR2 is FNYEAQ in the germline V gene. CDR3: CASSPDRENEKLFF. In nucleotides, the CDR3 is TGTGCCAGCAGCCCGGACAGGGAAAATGAAAAACTGTTTTTT. The variable domain in full, with the rest retrieved from reference TRBV7-6 and TRBJ1-4, is GAGVSQSPRYKVTKRGQDVALRCDPISGHVSLYWYRQALGQGPEFLTYFNYEAQQDKSGLPNDRFSAERPEGSISTLTIQRTEQRDSAMYRCASSPDRENEKLFFGSGTQLSVL.

The genes are TRBV18 and TRBJ2-2; 7 bases map to TRBD1. This CDR3 has 16 amino acids. Germline lookup yields CDR1 KGHSH and CDR2 LQKENI. The V segment lost 1 base and the J segment 7 bases; nucleotides outside the gene matches: 9. CDR3 loop: CASSPQGAKKSGELFF. The CDR3 DNA is TGTGCCAGCTCACCACAGGGGGCTAAAAAAAGCGGGGAGCTGTTTTTT.

The rearrangement joins TRBV7-7 to TRBJ2-1; 7 nucleotides align to TRBD2. J was trimmed by 6 bases and V by 5 bases; bases with no gene match: 10. The CDR3 spans 15 residues. Per germline, CDR1 SSHAT and CDR2 FNYEAQ (reference sequence). This CDR3 is CASSPGTTPSNEQFF. The DNA for the CDR3 is TGTGCCAGCAGCCCCGGGACTACACCTTCCAATGAGCAGTTCTTC. The full variable domain, with the rest looked up from reference TRBV7-7 and TRBJ2-1, is GAGVSQSPRYKVTKRGQDVTLRCDPISSHATLYWYQQALGQGPEFLTYFNYEAQPDKSGLPSDRFSAERPEGSISTLTIQRTEQRDSAMYRCASSPGTTPSNEQFFGPGTRLTVL.

In this sample, this clone turned up once. The rearrangement links TRBV30 to TRBJ1-2; a possible D gene is TRBD1 (6 bases). The CDR3 totals 14 residues. CDR1 is GTSNPN and CDR2 is SVGIG in the germline V gene (reference sequence). V was shortened by 3 bases and J by 5 bases, with 16 bases between the two germline ends. CDR3 sequence (DNA): TGTGCCTGGAGAGGGGGTTTCGGAGAGTATGGCTACACCTTC. Translation gives CAWRGGFGEYGYTF.

Here the CDR3 DNA reads TGTGCCAGCAGCCAAGATAGGTCGCCGCAGGGGTCGAGTGGCTACACCTTC. This gives the protein CASSQDRSPQGSSGYTF. This rearrangement joins TRBV3-1 (or the pseudogene TRBV3-2) to TRBJ1-2; D perhaps matches TRBD1 (6 bases). The CDR3 sequence is 17 residues long. From germline, CDR1 is LGHDT and CDR2 YNNKEL (reference sequence). Deletions cut 0 bases from V and 7 bases from J, with 21 bases between.

The chain uses TRBV6-5 and TRBJ1-1; D uncertain. V was clipped by 6 bases and J by 6 bases, with 11 bases between them. The CDR3 is 12 amino acids. Per the germline V gene, CDR1 is MNHEY and CDR2 is SVGAGI. CDR3: CASSERNSEAFF. The DNA for the CDR3 is TGTGCCAGCAGCGAGAGGAATTCTGAAGCTTTCTTT.

The chain is built from TRBV12-3 or TRBV12-4 and TRBJ2-7, with a tentative D call TRBD1 (6 bases). This CDR3 comprises 13 residues. V lost 6 bases and J lost 5, with 14 bases in between. The CDR3 sequence: CASSLTTGNEQYF. The DNA of the CDR3 is TGTGCCAGCAGCCTGACCACAGGGAACGAGCAGTACTTC.

The rearrangement joins TRBV5-5 to TRBJ1-2; 7 bases map to TRBD1. CDR1 SGHKS and CDR2 YYEKEE come from the germline V gene (reference sequence). J was trimmed by 5 bases and V by 4 bases; bases with no gene match: 23. The CDR3 loop spans 19 amino acids. CDR3 DNA sequence: TGTGCCAGCAGCCCTGACGACCGGTTGACAGGGATAGAAACGTATGGCTACACCTTC. Its protein product is CASSPDDRLTGIETYGYTF.

This clone appeared once. This chain connects TRBV7-9 to TRBJ2-4; D gene uncertain. CDR3 length equals 12 residues. Germline CDR1 and CDR2: SEHNR and FQNEAQ (reference sequence). V lost 2 bases to trimming and J lost 5 bases, with 4 bases between them. CDR3 nucleotides: TGTGCCAGCAGCTTACGGGAAAACATTCAGTACTTC. Its translation is CASSLRENIQYF. The complete variable domain, with remaining parts taken from reference TRBV7-9 and TRBJ2-4, reads DTGVSQNPRHKITKRGQNVTFRCDPISEHNRLYWYRQTLGQGPEFLTYFQNEAQLEKSRLLSDRFSAERPKGSFSTLEIQRTEQGDSAMYLCASSLRENIQYFGAGTRLSVL.

V gene TRBV6-5 combines with J gene TRBJ2-2; unclear D gene. V lost 6 bases and J lost 0, with 11 bases in between. The CDR3 runs 15 residues. Germline V lookup: CDR1 MNHEY, CDR2 SVGAGI. CDR3 residues: CASRLGLSNTGELFF. The CDR3 DNA sequence: TGTGCCAGCAGGCTAGGTTTATCGAACACCGGGGAGCTGTTTTTT.

The chain employs TRBV7-2 and TRBJ1-2, with a weak D call TRBD1 (5 bases). The CDR3 spans 16 residues. Trimming took 5 bases from V and 3 from J, leaving 19 bases between them. Germline lookup yields CDR1 SGHTA and CDR2 FQGNSA. The CDR3: CASSPRQTSGDYGYTF. The CDR3 coding sequence is TGTGCCAGCAGCCCGCGACAGACATCTGGGGACTATGGCTACACCTTC. The full variable domain, completed using reference TRBV7-2 and TRBJ1-2, is GAGVSQSPSNKVTEKGKDVELRCDPISGHTALYWYRQSLGQGLEFLIYFQGNSAPDKSGLPSDRFSAERTGGSVSTLTIQRTQQEDSAVYLCASSPRQTSGDYGYTFGSGTRLTVV.

This clone was recorded at least ten times. The rearrangement uses TRBV7-6 and TRBJ1-6; 7 nucleotides line up with TRBD1. The junction had 11 bases not matched to a gene; V was cut back by 5 bases and J by 7 bases. CDR1 SGHVS and CDR2 FNYEAQ come from the germline V gene. This CDR3 is 16 amino acids long. This chain's CDR3 is CASSVEQGPINSPLHF. The CDR3 DNA reads TGTGCCAGCAGCGTTGAACAGGGGCCGATAAATTCACCCCTCCACTTT.

CDR3: CASSLMQGGRETQYF. The CDR3 bases are TGCGCCAGCAGCTTGATGCAGGGCGGAAGGGAGACCCAGTACTTC. V and J are TRBV5-1 and TRBJ2-5, with D possibly matching TRBD1 (5 bases). The CDR3 contains 15 residues. V shed 1 base and J shed 5 bases, with 15 bases lying between them. Germline V CDR1 and CDR2: SGHRS, YFSETQ.

CDR3 amino acids: CASSSPGQRTLGQYV. The CDR3 DNA is TGTGCCAGCAGTTCCCCGGGACAGCGGACCCTTGGGCAGTACGTC. V gene TRBV28 combines with J gene TRBJ2-7; TRBD1 matches at 7 bases. The CDR3 consists of 15 residues. The V and J ends lost 4 bases and 9 bases, in that order; junction bases with no gene match: 15. Germline values: CDR1 MDHEN, CDR2 SYDVKM.

The chain carries TRBV9 and TRBJ2-1; TRBD2 agrees at 8 bases. The ends lost 3 bases at V and 6 bases at J; junction bases unmatched: 5. The CDR3 spans 14 residues. Germline loops: CDR1 SGDLS, CDR2 YYNGEE. The CDR3 reads CASSGSGSGNEQFF. The DNA for the CDR3 is TGTGCCAGCAGCGGCAGCGGGAGCGGCAATGAGCAGTTCTTC. The full variable domain, rest sourced from reference TRBV9 and TRBJ2-1, is DSGVTQTPKHLITATGQRVTLRCSPRSGDLSVYWYQQSLDQGLQFLIQYYNGEERAKGNILERFSAQQFPDLHSELNLSSLELGDSALYFCASSGSGSGNEQFFGPGTRLTVL.

This clone came up once. J is TRBJ1-3 and V is TRBV6-5, with D possibly TRBD1 on 5 matching bases. Trimming shortened V by 4 bases and J by 0 bases, and 7 bases separated the two germline ends. CDR3 size: 14 residues. From germline, CDR1 is MNHEY and CDR2 SVGAGI. The CDR3 bases are TGTGCCAGCAGTTCGGGGGGCTCTGGAAACACCATATATTTT. This sequence encodes CASSSGGSGNTIYF.

The genes are TRBV6-4 and TRBJ1-2, with D perhaps TRBD1 (5 bases). CDR1 is MRHNA and CDR2 is SNTAGT in the germline V gene. This CDR3 contains 12 residues. This CDR3 reads CVTSQGNYGYTF. In DNA, the CDR3 is TGTGTGACGAGTCAGGGAAACTATGGCTACACCTTC.

V gene TRBV7-7 combines with J gene TRBJ2-3; 11 bases map to TRBD2. Germline assignment: CDR1 SSHAT and CDR2 FNYEAQ (reference sequence). Germline trimming cut 3 bases from V and 0 bases from J; bases unmatched to any gene: 2. The CDR3 sequence is 16 residues long. Here the CDR3 DNA reads TGTGCCAGCAGCTTTCGACTAGCGGGGAGCACAGATACGCAGTATTTT. Protein sequence: CASSFRLAGSTDTQYF.

V usage is TRBV7-2 and J usage is TRBJ2-7; 7 positions match TRBD2. Looked up from germline, CDR1 is SGHTA and CDR2 is FQGNSA. CDR3 length: 14 residues. V trimming: 8 bases; J trimming: 2 bases; junction bases outside the gene matches: 9. The CDR3 sequence: CASGAGDWAYEQYF. The CDR3 DNA reads TGTGCCAGCGGGGCGGGAGATTGGGCCTACGAGCAGTACTTC.

This clone was picked up one time. The chain joins TRBV4-3 to TRBJ2-6; a weak D match, TRBD2 (5 bases). The CDR3 runs 15 residues. The V end was cut by 2 bases, the J end by 0 bases, with 5 bases between. The germline CDR1 and CDR2 sequences are LGHNA and YSLEER. In nucleotides, the CDR3 is TGCGCCAGCAGCCAACGGGGCTCTGGGGCCAACGTCCTGACTTTC. Translation: CASSQRGSGANVLTF.

The V call is TRBV19, the J call TRBJ2-2; 7 bases map to TRBD2. Trimming took 8 bases from V and 5 from J; bases not matched to a gene: 20. CDR1 is LNHDA, CDR2 SQIVND, per germline (reference sequence). There are 18 residues in the CDR3. The CDR3, as DNA: TGTGCCAGTTCTACGACGGTGGCGGGAGATTATTGGACCGGGGAGCTGTTTTTT. Residues: CASSTTVAGDYWTGELFF.

This rearrangement joins TRBV29-1 to TRBJ2-1, with TRBD1 identical over 12 bases. CDR3 size: 14 residues. The germline V gene has CDR1 SQVTM and CDR2 ANQGSEA. The trim removed 7 bases at V and 5 bases at J, leaving 6 bases unmatched. The CDR3 here is CSGYGTGGHNEQFF. CDR3 sequence (DNA): TGCAGCGGATATGGGACAGGGGGCCACAATGAGCAGTTCTTC.

The chain couples TRBV9 to TRBJ2-1; 7 positions match TRBD2. Germline assignment: CDR1 SGDLS and CDR2 YYNGEE. Germline trimming cut 6 bases from V and 7 bases from J; bases unmatched to any gene: 13. This CDR3 has 15 amino acids. CDR3 protein: CASTSSATSPNEQFF. The CDR3 nucleotides are TGTGCCAGCACCTCGAGCGCGACTAGCCCAAATGAGCAGTTCTTC.

This chain connects TRBV30 to TRBJ1-2; no reliable D call. This CDR3 has 13 residues. The V and J ends lost 3 bases and 8 bases respectively, with 16 bases between them. CDR1 and CDR2 from the germline V gene are GTSNPN and SVGIG (reference sequence). Here the CDR3 DNA reads TGTGCCTGGAGCGATCAGGCCGAAGCAGGCTACACCTTC. Its protein product is CAWSDQAEAGYTF.

The V call is TRBV7-7, the J call TRBJ2-5, with D hard to call. CDR1 SSHAT and CDR2 FNYEAQ come from the germline V gene (reference sequence). V lost 4 bases and J 1 base, leaving 13 bases between the germline ends. This CDR3 region has 15 residues. The CDR3 loop is CASSYSSGFQETQYF. DNA for the CDR3: TGTGCCAGCAGCTACTCTTCCGGGTTCCAAGAGACCCAGTACTTC.

The chain's CDR3 is CSVTPAAGITDTQYF. Here the CDR3 DNA reads TGCAGCGTAACCCCTGCTGCGGGGATCACAGATACGCAGTATTTT. The chain employs TRBV29-1 and TRBJ2-3; D is possibly TRBD2 (6 bases). The CDR3 is 15 amino acids. The germline gives CDR1 SQVTM, CDR2 ANQGSEA. The germline V and J ends were trimmed by 6 bases and 2 bases, with 18 bases remaining between them.

This sequence joins TRBV4-3 and TRBJ2-3; possible D gene TRBD1, 6 bases. From germline, CDR1 is LGHNA and CDR2 YSLEER. Trimming removed 1 base from V and 6 bases from J, with 17 bases in between. The CDR3 totals 16 residues. Here the CDR3 reads CASSQVWGQGMDTQYF. The CDR3 region has the DNA TGCGCCAGCAGCCAAGTCTGGGGGCAGGGGATGGATACGCAGTATTTT.